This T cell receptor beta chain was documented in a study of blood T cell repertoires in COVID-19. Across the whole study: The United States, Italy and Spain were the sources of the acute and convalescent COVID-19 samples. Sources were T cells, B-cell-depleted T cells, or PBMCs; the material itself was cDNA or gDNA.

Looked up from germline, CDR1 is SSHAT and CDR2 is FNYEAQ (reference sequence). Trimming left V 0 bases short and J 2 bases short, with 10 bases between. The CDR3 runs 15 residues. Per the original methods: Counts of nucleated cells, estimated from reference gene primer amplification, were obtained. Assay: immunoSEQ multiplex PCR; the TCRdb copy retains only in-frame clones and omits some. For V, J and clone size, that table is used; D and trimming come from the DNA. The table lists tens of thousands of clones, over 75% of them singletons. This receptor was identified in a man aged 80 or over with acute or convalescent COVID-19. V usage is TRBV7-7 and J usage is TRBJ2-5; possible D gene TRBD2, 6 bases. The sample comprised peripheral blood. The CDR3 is CASSLAPSGQETQYF. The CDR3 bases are TGTGCCAGCAGCTTAGCGCCAAGCGGGCAAGAGACCCAGTACTTC. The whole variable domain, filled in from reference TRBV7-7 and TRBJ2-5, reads GAGVSQSPRYKVTKRGQDVTLRCDPISSHATLYWYQQALGQGPEFLTYFNYEAQPDKSGLPSDRFSAERPEGSISTLTIQRTEQRDSAMYRCASSLAPSGQETQYFGPGTRLLVL.